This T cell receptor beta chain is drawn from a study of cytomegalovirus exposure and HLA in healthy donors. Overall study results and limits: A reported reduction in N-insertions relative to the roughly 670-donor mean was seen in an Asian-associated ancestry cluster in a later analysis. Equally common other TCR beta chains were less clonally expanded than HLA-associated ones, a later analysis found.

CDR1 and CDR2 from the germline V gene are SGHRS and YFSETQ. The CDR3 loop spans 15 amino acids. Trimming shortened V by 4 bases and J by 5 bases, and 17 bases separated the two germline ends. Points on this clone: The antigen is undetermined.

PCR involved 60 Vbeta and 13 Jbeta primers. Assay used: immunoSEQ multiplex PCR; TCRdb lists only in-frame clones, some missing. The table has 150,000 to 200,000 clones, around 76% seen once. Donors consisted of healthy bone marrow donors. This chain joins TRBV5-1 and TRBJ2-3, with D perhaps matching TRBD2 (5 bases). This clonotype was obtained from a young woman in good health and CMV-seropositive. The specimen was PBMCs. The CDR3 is CASSNPGGRGDTQYF. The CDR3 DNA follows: TGCGCCAGCAGCAACCCCGGAGGTCGCGGAGATACGCAGTATTTT. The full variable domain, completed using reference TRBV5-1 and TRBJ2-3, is KAGVTQTPRYLIKTRGQQVTLSCSPISGHRSVSWYQQTPGQGLQFLFEYFSETQRNKGNFPGRFSGRQFSNSRSEMNVSTLELGDSALYLCASSNPGGRGDTQYFGPGTRLTVL.